This T cell receptor (beta chain) came from a study of T-cell reconstitution after alpha-beta-depleted transplantation in children. The authors prepared the TCRbeta library with unique molecular identifiers. One entry per CDR3 protein, called by TCRdb with MiXCR from the PCR reads. Of about 980,000 distinct CDR3 sequences in the sample, about 29% were seen once. The CDR3 is 14 residues long. Deletions cut 1 base from V and 2 bases from J, with 9 bases between. CDR1 and CDR2 from the germline V gene are SGHVS and FNYEAQ. Sequenced here: PBMCs, mostly from graft donor cells, sampled 360 days after TCRalphabeta/CD19-depleted stem cell transplant. This sequence joins TRBV7-6 and TRBJ2-7, with D unclear. The source is a boy less than two years old who had a stem cell transplant for SCID, so the T cells may come from the graft donor. The CDR3 here is CASSLGQPPYEQYF. CDR3 nucleotide sequence: TGTGCCAGCAGCTTAGGCCAGCCGCCCTACGAGCAGTACTTC.